This passage covers 27 T cell receptor beta chains from one sample sequenced in a study of blood T cell repertoires in COVID-19 (dated by TCRdb to 2019 to 2021). Library prep was done by the immunoSEQ multiplex PCR assay. The clones in this table, taken by TCRdb from immuneACCESS, are in-frame only. Not every clone is retained; where verified, under half of the shortfall comes from an unresolved V gene, and the cause of the rest is unknown. The sample table records 300,000 to 350,000 clones; under 90% of these occur just once. The top ten constitute over 9% of the sample. Material: PBMCs or T cells enriched from blood (not recorded which). The source of these receptors is a woman in her twenties or thirties who had recovered from COVID-19.

This rearrangement joins TRBV10-3 to TRBJ1-2; D remains unclear. The CDR3 sequence is 14 residues long. V lost 2 bases, J lost 8 bases, and 15 bases lay in between. CDR1 and CDR2 from the germline V gene are ENHRY and SYGVKD. The CDR3 DNA reads as TGTGCCATCAGTGAGGGTACCGTTCGGAGGGGCTACACCTTC. It specifies CAISEGTVRRGYTF.

This sequence joins TRBV20-1 and TRBJ2-3, with unresolved D. The CDR3 length is 11 residues. CDR1 and CDR2 (germline): DFQATT, SNEGSKA (reference sequence). V lost 3 bases, J lost 6 bases, and 7 bases lay in between. The CDR3 is CSARFRDTQYF. The CDR3, as DNA: TGCAGTGCTAGGTTCCGGGATACGCAGTATTTT.

This chain joins TRBV3-1 (or the pseudogene TRBV3-2) and TRBJ1-5; D gene unclear. From germline, CDR1 is LGHDT and CDR2 YNNKEL (reference sequence). The V end was cut by 4 bases, the J end by 4 bases, with 11 bases between. The length of the CDR3 is 14 residues. In nucleotides, the CDR3 is TGTGCCAGCAGCCCATGGGCCCAGAATCAGCCCCAGCATTTT. Protein: CASSPWAQNQPQHF.

V is TRBV7-2 and J is TRBJ2-7; 9 bases are shared with TRBD1. This CDR3 spans 15 amino acids. Trimming took 3 bases from V and 1 from J; bases not matched to a gene: 4. Germline CDR1 reads SGHTA; CDR2 reads FQGNSA. As DNA, the CDR3 is TGTGCCAGCAGCTTCGCCGGGACAGGGTCCTACGAGCAGTACTTC. Protein product: CASSFAGTGSYEQYF.

This clone has only a few counts. Here the CDR3 DNA reads TGTGCCAGCAGCTCTAGTAAAAACATTCAGTACTTC. Translating it yields CASSSSKNIQYF. The rearrangement joins TRBV11-2 to TRBJ2-4, with D uncertain. The CDR3 is made up of 12 amino acids. V lost 4 bases and J 4 bases, leaving 5 bases between the germline ends. Per the germline V gene, CDR1 is SGHAT and CDR2 is FQNNGV.

V usage is TRBV6-5 and J usage is TRBJ1-2; 9 bases are shared with TRBD1. The V gene end was trimmed by 6 bases and the J gene end by 3 bases; junction bases not matched to a gene: 8. Germline CDR1 and CDR2: MNHEY and SVGAGI. CDR3 length: 15 amino acids. The CDR3 loop reads CASSYRGQGDYGYTF. For the CDR3, the DNA is TGTGCCAGCAGCTACAGGGGGCAGGGTGACTATGGCTACACCTTC.

The J gene is TRBJ1-1, the V gene TRBV7-9; TRBD1 is a possible D gene (6 bases). CDR3 length: 14 amino acids. The germline gives CDR1 SEHNR, CDR2 FQNEAQ (reference sequence). V lost 2 bases and J lost 3, with 10 bases in between. Here the CDR3 reads CASSLSGADTEAFF. The CDR3 coding sequence is TGTGCCAGCAGCTTATCAGGGGCGGACACTGAAGCTTTCTTT.

This chain uses TRBV18 with TRBJ2-3; D possibly corresponds to TRBD1 (5 bases). V lost 4 bases and J lost 4, with 9 bases in between. This CDR3 comprises 13 residues. Germline values: CDR1 KGHSH, CDR2 LQKENI. The CDR3 spells CASSQGNSDTQYF. The CDR3 DNA sequence: TGTGCCAGCTCACAGGGGAACTCAGATACGCAGTATTTT.

The chain couples TRBV19 to TRBJ1-1, with a weak D call TRBD1 (6 bases). The CDR3 covers 14 residues. V was pared by 1 base and J by 5 bases, with 11 bases between. Germline CDR1 reads LNHDA; CDR2 reads SQIVND (reference sequence). Here the CDR3 DNA reads TGTGCCAGTAGTATAGTACAGGGAAGTACTGAAGCTTTCTTT. It translates to CASSIVQGSTEAFF.

The chain employs TRBV5-1 and TRBJ2-7, with 9 positions matching TRBD1. The germline CDR1 and CDR2 sequences are SGHRS and YFSETQ. This CDR3 comprises 16 residues. V was pared by 0 bases and J by 2 bases, with 6 bases of the junction left unmatched. The CDR3 DNA reads TGCGCCAGCAGCTTGGGTCGGGACAGGGCAACCTACGAGCAGTACTTC. Protein product: CASSLGRDRATYEQYF.

This clone came up once. The chain employs TRBV11-3 and TRBJ2-1; 8 bases fit TRBD1. The CDR3 runs to 15 residues. The V gene end was trimmed by 5 bases and the J gene end by 0 bases; junction bases not matched to a gene: 3. Germline values: CDR1 SGHNT, CDR2 YENEEA. In nucleotides, the CDR3 is TGTGCCAGCAGCCAGGGGGCGGGCTCCTACAATGAGCAGTTCTTC. It yields the protein CASSQGAGSYNEQFF.

The chain uses TRBV3-1 (or the pseudogene TRBV3-2) and TRBJ2-6, with D possibly TRBD1 on 6 matching bases. This CDR3 comprises 16 residues. Germline V gives CDR1 LGHDT, CDR2 YNNKEL (reference sequence). V gave up 0 bases and J gave up 2 bases, with 8 bases separating them. The CDR3 protein is CASSQDGGAGANVLTF. The CDR3 nucleotides read TGTGCCAGCAGCCAAGATGGGGGCGCTGGGGCCAACGTCCTGACTTTC.

V is TRBV5-1 and J is TRBJ2-5; 10 bases align to TRBD2. This CDR3 has 16 residues. The V gene end was trimmed by 4 bases and the J gene end by 9 bases; junction bases not matched to a gene: 15. The germline V gene encodes CDR1 SGHRS and CDR2 YFSETQ. The CDR3 DNA is TGCGCCAGCAGCCCCCGCAGCGGGAGGGCAACGGGGGCCCAGTACTTC. Translated, it gives CASSPRSGRATGAQYF.

J is TRBJ2-7 and V is TRBV10-2, with D tentatively TRBD2 (5 bases). Trimming pared 8 bases from V and 7 bases from J, leaving 18 bases between. This CDR3 is built from 13 residues. Germline V gives CDR1 WSHSY, CDR2 SAAADI. CDR3 loop: CASFGSGTGEQYF. CDR3 bases: TGCGCCAGCTTCGGATCGGGAACGGGTGAGCAGTACTTC.

The V and J genes are TRBV27 and TRBJ1-2; D gene unclear. Germline lookup yields CDR1 MNHEY and CDR2 SMNVEV (reference sequence). There are 14 residues in the CDR3. V shed 0 bases and J shed 2 bases, with 7 bases lying between them. The CDR3 spells CASSLSGGNYGYTF. CDR3 nucleotides: TGTGCCAGCAGTTTATCGGGAGGGAACTATGGCTACACCTTC.

For this clone: The same CDR3 is also encoded by other DNA sequences in this sample. CDR3 loop: CAINRGLNTEAFF. The CDR3 DNA sequence: TGTGCCATCAACAGGGGGCTAAACACTGAAGCTTTCTTT. This rearrangement joins TRBV10-3 to TRBJ1-1, with 9 bases lining up with TRBD1. There are 13 residues in the CDR3. Germline CDR1 is ENHRY and CDR2 is SYGVKD. The V gene end was trimmed by 7 bases and the J gene end by 2 bases; junction bases not matched to a gene: 2.

The gene calls are TRBV5-1 and TRBJ1-3; tentatively, D is TRBD1 (5 bases). The CDR3 consists of 16 residues. V was clipped by 0 bases and J by 2 bases, with 12 bases between them. Germline V CDR1 and CDR2: SGHRS, YFSETQ. The CDR3 bases are TGCGCCAGCAGCTTGGCAGGGCAAGAACCTGGAAACACCATATATTTT. Its translation is CASSLAGQEPGNTIYF.

The chain employs TRBV18 and TRBJ1-1; tentative D call: TRBD1 (6 bases). Germline V gene data show CDR1 as KGHSH and CDR2 as LQKENI. The CDR3 has 18 amino acids. V gave up 1 base and J gave up 6 bases, with 24 bases separating them. CDR3 DNA: TGTGCCAGCTCACCACGCTCAGGGGACCTCCCTGGTGGGGCTGAAGCTTTCTTT. Translation gives CASSPRSGDLPGGAEAFF.

The genes are TRBV15 and TRBJ1-6, with 7 bases lining up with TRBD1. V lost 11 bases to trimming and J lost 6 bases; unmatched junction nucleotides: 7. The CDR3 sequence is 13 residues long. Per germline, CDR1 LNHNV and CDR2 YYDKDF (reference sequence). The CDR3 region is CASRDRLNSPLHF. The CDR3 DNA reads as TGTGCCTCAAGGGACAGACTTAATTCACCCCTCCACTTT.

The chain recombines TRBV27 with TRBJ2-1, with 9 bases identical to TRBD2. CDR3 size: 16 residues. Germline CDR1 and CDR2: MNHEY and SMNVEV (reference sequence). The V segment lost 6 bases and the J segment 0 bases; nucleotides outside the gene matches: 6. DNA of the CDR3: TGTGCCAGCAGCCTTAGCGGGAGCAGCTCCTACAATGAGCAGTTCTTC. It is translated as CASSLSGSSSYNEQFF.

The chain joins TRBV2 to TRBJ1-1; tentative D call: TRBD1 (6 bases). V was shortened by 6 bases and J by 1 base, with 6 bases between the two germline ends. Germline V gene data show CDR1 as SNHLY and CDR2 as FYNNEI. The CDR3 extends over 12 amino acids. The CDR3 spells CASRGANTEAFF. The CDR3 DNA reads TGTGCCAGCAGGGGGGCGAACACTGAAGCTTTCTTT.

The gene calls are TRBV10-3 and TRBJ2-2, with 7 bases that match TRBD1. Germline trimming cut 10 bases from V and 4 bases from J; bases unmatched to any gene: 12. The germline V gene has CDR1 ENHRY and CDR2 SYGVKD. The CDR3 is 15 residues long. The CDR3 spells CATSGGLEVTGELFF. The CDR3 coding sequence is TGTGCCACCTCAGGGGGATTGGAGGTCACCGGGGAGCTGTTTTTT.

The gene calls are TRBV5-5 and TRBJ2-3; 8 bases align to TRBD2. V was pared by 7 bases and J by 7 bases, with 14 bases of the junction left unmatched. The CDR3 extends over 15 amino acids. CDR1 and CDR2 (germline): SGHKS, YYEKEE (reference sequence). CDR3 nucleotides: TGTGCCAGCCTGGTAGGGACTAGGTTGGAATATACGCAGTATTTT. Its translation is CASLVGTRLEYTQYF.

The rearrangement joins TRBV29-1 to TRBJ2-5; D call uncertain. The ends were cut back, 2 bases at V and 5 bases at J, with 12 bases in the middle. CDR3 size: 13 residues. From germline, CDR1 is SQVTM and CDR2 ANQGSEA. CDR3 sequence: CSVEFRLLETQYF. The CDR3 DNA reads as TGCAGCGTTGAATTTCGACTGCTGGAGACCCAGTACTTC.

V usage is TRBV28 and J usage is TRBJ2-3; 7 bases match TRBD1. J gave up 1 base and V 6 bases, and 1 base lay outside the gene matches. CDR3 length: 13 residues. Germline values: CDR1 MDHEN, CDR2 SYDVKM. This chain's CDR3 is CASRTGGTDTQYF. The CDR3 DNA reads as TGTGCCAGCAGAACAGGGGGCACAGATACGCAGTATTTT.

This clone occurred a few times. V usage is TRBV10-3 and J usage is TRBJ1-5, with D unresolved. Per the germline V gene, CDR1 is ENHRY and CDR2 is SYGVKD. V shed 5 bases and J shed 2 bases, with 10 bases lying between them. This CDR3 contains 14 residues. The CDR3 nucleotides read TGTGCCATCAGTCAACGAGTTGGCAATCAGCCCCAGCATTTT. This gives the protein CAISQRVGNQPQHF.

This clone has just a few counts. The rearrangement links TRBV12-5 to TRBJ1-2, with 7 bases matching TRBD1. CDR1 and CDR2 from the germline V gene are LGHNT and FRNRAP. There are 13 residues in the CDR3. V shed 7 bases and J 3 bases; nucleotides not matched to a gene: 5. CDR3 sequence (DNA): TGTGCTAGTGCCAAGGGGACAGACTATGGCTACACCTTC. Translated, it gives CASAKGTDYGYTF.